These T cell receptor beta chains were read from a single sample in a study of blood T cells in healthy people across ages. TCRdb processed the 5' RACE reads anew with MiXCR; each CDR3 protein has one entry. The sample contains 700,000 or so distinct CDR3 sequences, 20% to 25% of which appear only once. The sequenced sample consisted of blood. All receptors come from a man in his 70s in good health. The CDR3 runs from the conserved cysteine through the conserved F or W. Each record gives: J gene, CDR3 length, D gene, clone size, V gene, CDR3 DNA, CDR3 protein. D genes are given only for firm matches. Expanded clones get a size class; other rows say once, few or many, or leave the size out.

J: TRBJ1-1; length: 14; D: NA; size: few; V: TRBV20-1; DNA: TGCAGTGCTAGAGCCGTTAGGGTGGACACTGAAGCTTTCTTT; CDR3: CSARAVRVDTEAFF
J: TRBJ1-6; length: 16; D: TRBD1; size: many; V: TRBV5-5; DNA: TGTGCCAGCAGCTTGTTCCAGGGGACAGAAAATTCACCCCTCCACTTT; CDR3: CASSLFQGTENSPLHF
J: TRBJ1-1; length: 11; D: NA; size: NA; V: TRBV20-1; DNA: TGCAGTGCCGCACAGAACACTGAAGCTTTCTTT; CDR3: CSAAQNTEAFF
J: TRBJ2-7; length: 15; D: TRBD1; size: NA; V: TRBV11-2; DNA: TGTGCCAGCAGCTTTGGACAGGCGACCTCCTACGAGCAGTACTTC; CDR3: CASSFGQATSYEQYF
J: TRBJ2-5; length: 15; D: NA; size: NA; V: TRBV12-3/TRBV12-4; DNA: TGTGCCAGCAGTTTAAGAGGCGGGCAATCCTGGACCCAGTACTTC; CDR3: CASSLRGGQSWTQYF
J: TRBJ2-3; length: 15; D: TRBD2; size: NA; V: TRBV12-3/TRBV12-4; DNA: TGTGCCAGCAGTGGTAGCGGGGGGAATGCAGATACGCAGTATTTT; CDR3: CASSGSGGNADTQYF
J: TRBJ1-3; length: 14; D: NA; size: NA; V: TRBV6-2/TRBV6-3; DNA: TGTGCCAGCAGTTACAGGGGTTCTGGAAACACCATATATTTT; CDR3: CASSYRGSGNTIYF
J: TRBJ2-5; length: 14; D: NA; size: few; V: TRBV14; DNA: TGTGCCAGCAGCCAAGCTTTACTCCGAGAGACCCAGTACTTC; CDR3: CASSQALLRETQYF
J: TRBJ2-5; length: 16; D: TRBD1; size: NA; V: TRBV24-1; DNA: TGTGCCACCAGTGATCCCGGACAGGGGGCGATAGAGACCCAGTACTTC; CDR3: CATSDPGQGAIETQYF
J: TRBJ2-3; length: 18; D: TRBD2; size: NA; V: TRBV3-1; DNA: TGTGCCAGCAGCCAAGATAGGGGACTAGCGGGCCTCACAGATACGCAGTATTTT; CDR3: CASSQDRGLAGLTDTQYF
J: TRBJ2-1; length: 16; D: TRBD1; size: NA; V: TRBV24-1; DNA: TGTGCCACCAGTGACTCCGGGACAGGGGTCTACAATGAGCAGTTCTTC; CDR3: CATSDSGTGVYNEQFF
J: TRBJ2-1; length: 15; D: TRBD1; size: many; V: TRBV6-1; DNA: TGTGCCAGCAGCCCCGACAGGGGCTCCTACAATGAGCAGTTCTTC; CDR3: CASSPDRGSYNEQFF
J: TRBJ2-5; length: 12; D: NA; size: NA; V: TRBV7-2; DNA: TGTGCCAGCAGTTCGAACAGAGAGACCCAGTACTTC; CDR3: CASSSNRETQYF
J: TRBJ1-1; length: 14; D: NA; size: NA; V: TRBV4-1; DNA: TGCGCCAGTGGGGTAGGGATTCCGAACACTGAAGCTTTCTTT; CDR3: CASGVGIPNTEAFF
J: TRBJ2-1; length: 16; D: NA; size: NA; V: TRBV4-3; DNA: TGCGCCAGCAGCCAAGATTGGTCAAACTCCTACAATGAGCAGTTCTTC; CDR3: CASSQDWSNSYNEQFF
J: TRBJ2-3; length: 14; D: NA; size: NA; V: TRBV6-5; DNA: TGTGCCAGTCAACCCCAGAATCGAGAAGCAACGCAGTATTTT; CDR3: CASQPQNREATQYF
J: TRBJ2-1; length: 16; D: TRBD2; size: NA; V: TRBV3-1; DNA: TGTGCCAGCAGCCAAGTTGGAGGCGGGAGCAGGAATGAGCAGTTCTTC; CDR3: CASSQVGGGSRNEQFF
J: TRBJ1-6; length: 15; D: NA; size: NA; V: TRBV27; DNA: TGTGCCAGCAGGCACTCAGGCTCCTATAATTCACCCCTCCACTTT; CDR3: CASRHSGSYNSPLHF
J: TRBJ2-3; length: 17; D: TRBD1; size: few; V: TRBV6-1; DNA: TGTGCCAGCAGCCCTACCGACAGGGGCGCCCCCACAGATACGCAGTATTTT; CDR3: CASSPTDRGAPTDTQYF
J: TRBJ2-6; length: 15; D: NA; size: few; V: TRBV6-2/TRBV6-3; DNA: TGTGCCAGCAGTTTGGCAAGATCTGGGGCCAACGTCCTGACTTTC; CDR3: CASSLARSGANVLTF
J: TRBJ2-5; length: 14; D: NA; size: NA; V: TRBV9; DNA: TGTGCCAGCAGCGTAGGAGGTCACAAAGAGACCCAGTACTTC; CDR3: CASSVGGHKETQYF
J: TRBJ2-2; length: 17; D: NA; size: NA; V: TRBV7-9; DNA: TGTGCCAGCAGCTTCCTCGTTGTTTCAGAAAGCACCGGGGAGCTGTTTTTT; CDR3: CASSFLVVSESTGELFF
J: TRBJ1-6; length: 17; D: TRBD1; size: NA; V: TRBV3-1; DNA: TGTGCCAGCAGCCAATGGGGCACGGGACAGGGAAATTCACCCCTCCACTTT; CDR3: CASSQWGTGQGNSPLHF
J: TRBJ2-5; length: 12; D: NA; size: NA; V: TRBV24-1; DNA: TGTGCCACCCCCACTGGACAAGAGACCCAGTACTTC; CDR3: CATPTGQETQYF
J: TRBJ2-5; length: 13; D: NA; size: NA; V: TRBV20-1; DNA: TGCAGTGCTAGAGCACTTAAGGTGGAGACCCAGTACTTC; CDR3: CSARALKVETQYF
J: TRBJ1-5; length: 21; D: NA; size: few; V: TRBV3-1; DNA: TGTGCCAGCAGCCAAGGAGGGGGGGGGGATCATTTTCAGGGGTCAGGTCAGCCCCAGCATTTT; CDR3: CASSQGGGGDHFQGSGQPQHF
J: TRBJ2-3; length: 15; D: NA; size: few; V: TRBV6-6; DNA: TGTGCCAGCAGTTACAGGCAGGGCGGTCCAGATACGCAGTATTTT; CDR3: CASSYRQGGPDTQYF
J: TRBJ1-6; length: 15; D: NA; size: NA; V: TRBV7-8; DNA: TGTGCCAGCAGCTTAGTAGGTGACAGTAATTCACCCCTCCACTTT; CDR3: CASSLVGDSNSPLHF
J: TRBJ1-1; length: 14; D: NA; size: NA; V: TRBV20-1; DNA: TGCAGTGCTAGGGGCGGCAATATGAACACTGAAGCTTTCTTT; CDR3: CSARGGNMNTEAFF
J: TRBJ1-1; length: 13; D: NA; size: few; V: TRBV5-1; DNA: TGCGCCAGCCAGGGTACCGTGAACACTGAAGCTTTCTTT; CDR3: CASQGTVNTEAFF